This T cell receptor beta chain originates from a study of blood T cell repertoires in COVID-19. Turning to the study itself: Collection of acute and convalescent COVID-19 samples took place in the United States, Italy and Spain. PBMCs, B-cell-depleted T cells, or T cells were the source of the cDNA or gDNA that made up the material.

The CDR3 covers 13 residues. V lost 1 base, J lost 7 bases, and 10 bases lay in between. Germline CDR1 and CDR2: LGHNA and YSLEER. This clone was seen a single time. In the authors' methods: Reference gene primer amplification gave estimated nucleated cell counts. Profiled with immunoSEQ multiplex PCR; TCRdb holds only in-frame clones, not every one. The V and J calls and clone size are taken from that table; D and trimming were inferred from the DNA. Found here are roughly 250,000 clones, approximately 90% of them singletons; the top ten hold about 1%. The material sequenced was peripheral blood. V and J are TRBV4-3 and TRBJ1-1; perhaps TRBD1 as D (6 bases). The clonotype was recovered from a woman aged 40 to 50 who had recovered from COVID-19. The CDR3 DNA is TGCGCCAGCAGCCAAGGGGAGGGGGGTGAAGCTTTCTTT. Translation gives CASSQGEGGEAFF.